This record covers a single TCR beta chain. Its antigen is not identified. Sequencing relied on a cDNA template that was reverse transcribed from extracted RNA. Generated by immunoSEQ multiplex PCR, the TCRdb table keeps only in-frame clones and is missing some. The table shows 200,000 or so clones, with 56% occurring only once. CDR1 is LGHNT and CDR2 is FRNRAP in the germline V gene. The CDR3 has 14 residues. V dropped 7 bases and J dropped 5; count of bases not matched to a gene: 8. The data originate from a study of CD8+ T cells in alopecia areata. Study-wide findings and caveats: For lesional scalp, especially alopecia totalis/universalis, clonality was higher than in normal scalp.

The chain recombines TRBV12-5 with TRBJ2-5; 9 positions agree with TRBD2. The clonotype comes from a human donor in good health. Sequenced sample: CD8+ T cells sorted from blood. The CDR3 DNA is TGTGCTAGTGCCTCAGCGGGGGGCGCTGAGACCCAGTACTTC. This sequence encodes CASASAGGAETQYF. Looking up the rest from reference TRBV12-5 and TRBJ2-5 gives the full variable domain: DARVTQTPRHKVTEMGQEVTMRCQPILGHNTVFWYRQTMMQGLELLAYFRNRAPLDDSGMPKDRFSAEMPDATLATLKIQPSEPRDSAVYFCASASAGGAETQYFGPGTRLLVL.